The present T cell receptor (beta chain) was sequenced within a study of blood T cells in healthy people across ages (dated by TCRdb to the mid-2010s). About the full investigation: In model experiments, roughly one uniquely barcoded TCR beta cDNA molecule per two T cells was captured by template switching. The study measured age-related changes in TCR beta repertoire diversity using deep sequencing normalized with unique cDNA molecular identifiers. Four age groups were formed from the donors: young (average about 16 years), middle-aged (around 37), aged (around 68) and long-lived (82). To avoid experimental bias, donors of different ages were randomly spread across the sequencing lanes. For two donors (one aged 18 to 29 and one aged 80 or older), the study analyzed two additional independent replicas of 1 million unique cDNA reads from the same blood draw.

As regards this clonotype: It has no known antigen specificity. No much larger clone exists at a distance of one base, and base qualities are not known.

Trimming removed 0 bases from V and 3 bases from J; the gene matches leave 5 bases unexplained. Reading the germline V gene gives CDR1 SGHRS and CDR2 YFSETQ. The CDR3 runs 15 amino acids, cysteine and phenylalanine included. Only the CDR3 region is kept as DNA, spanning 45 bases read in frame from base 1. General conclusions and limits of the study: Total diversity estimates from one million sequenced T cells were considered lower bounds and underestimates. The percentage of naive T cells measured by flow cytometry correlated strongly with observed TCR beta diversity. Donor CMV infection status was unknown, potentially confounding age-related changes in expanded clonotypes. Observed TCR beta diversity per million T cells fell roughly linearly with age, and a significant reduction was already apparent by age around 40. The long-lived group showed more naive CD4+ T cells, fewer expanded clones and increased TCR diversity than the aged group, suggesting age selection. Because profiling used bulk unsorted PBMCs, naive and antigen-experienced compartments could not be compared conclusively.

Library preparation was by 5' RACE. TCRdb shows the sequencer as Illumina HiSeq 2500. A second PCR of about 6 to 12 cycles was run with a J-beta primer mix and a sample-barcoded 5' primer. A unique molecular identifier was introduced onto each TCR beta cDNA molecule by a template-switch 5' adaptor carrying 12 random nucleotides. Each sample yielded at least 3 million CDR3-containing paired-end reads. All of the RNA was converted into first-strand cDNA using the Mint cDNA synthesis kit, with a TRBC-specific oligonucleotide serving as the primer. All cDNA was treated with uracil-DNA glycosylase and then went through a first 18-cycle PCR with the universal primers M1SS and BC2_uni_R. Processing in the source paper ran as follows. For normalization, 1 million high-quality reads, each with a distinct molecular identifier, were randomly selected from each sample. Reads with shared molecular identifiers were discarded instead of being binned into consensus sequences. MiTCR, run with a Q25 quality threshold and the strictest error-elimination algorithm, handled CDR3 identification, clonotype clustering and error correction. A nonparametric unseen species model using Euler transformation provided a lower-bound estimate of total TCR beta diversity. TCRdb ran its own pipeline on the public reads, namely fastp trimming at Q25 and MiXCR clone calling, and kept in-frame beta chains. Duplicate CDR3 protein sequences are folded into a single record with the most common DNA and genes. In this record, the V and J calls reflect TCRdb's handling and not the investigators' own analysis. Recorded for this sample are about 400,000 distinct CDR3 sequences; approximately 51% of them occurred a single time. The ten largest account for around 50% of the sample.

The approximately 39 donors, aged about 6 to 95 years, were systemically healthy Caucasian individuals from Russia. Approximately 9 milliliters of peripheral blood were collected from each donor into EDTA-treated Vacutainer tubes. Ficoll-Paque density-gradient centrifugation was used to isolate PBMCs, with at least 6.5 million per sample. Trizol reagent was used to extract total RNA from PBMCs, with at least 6 micrograms per sample. For every donor, flow cytometry on a PBMC aliquot measured the percentage of naive CD45RAhigh/CD27high T cells. The V and J segments used are TRBV5-1 and TRBJ2-5, and TRBD1 aligns with 7 junction nucleotides. The source of this sequence is a man aged 55 to 70 in good health. The sequenced material came from blood. The CDR3 is CASSLAGTEKETQYF. The nucleotide sequence is given as TGCGCCAGCAGCTTGGCCGGGACAGAAAAAGAGACCCAGTACTTC.